The rows below give T cell receptor beta chains drawn from one sample of a study of T cells after yellow fever vaccination. One entry per CDR3 protein, called by TCRdb with MiXCR from the 5' RACE reads. The sample lists some 110,000 distinct CDR3 sequences; approximately 7% were seen once. The sample was CD4+ T cells sorted from PBMCs, taken around 10 days after the first yellow fever vaccination. Every receptor here comes from a young man who received the YFV17D yellow fever vaccine. The CDR3 runs from the conserved cysteine through the conserved F or W. Fields, in order: V gene, clone size, J gene, D gene, CDR3 protein, CDR3 DNA. D genes are given only for firm matches. Rows give clone size only sometimes, using once, few, many, or a class for an expanded clone.

>TRBV5-1|-|TRBJ2-2|-
CASSPGDTGTGELFF
TGCGCCAGCAGCCCCGGGGACACTGGCACCGGGGAGCTGTTTTTT
>TRBV5-6|-|TRBJ2-1|TRBD1
CASRGYRGPYNEQFF
TGTGCCAGCAGGGGCTACAGGGGCCCCTACAATGAGCAGTTCTTC
>TRBV7-9|-|TRBJ1-5|-
CALPQEPQHF
TGTGCCTTGCCCCAGGAGCCCCAGCATTTT
>TRBV18|few|TRBJ2-5|-
CASSPPGARETQYF
TGTGCCAGCTCGCCACCCGGGGCCCGCGAGACCCAGTACTTC
>TRBV7-8|many|TRBJ2-5|-
CASSPRDIQETQYF
TGTGCCAGCAGCCCCCGGGACATTCAAGAGACCCAGTACTTC
>TRBV12-3/TRBV12-4|many|TRBJ2-2|-
CASSPSVTGELFF
TGTGCCAGCAGTCCTAGCGTCACCGGGGAGCTGTTTTTT
>TRBV20-1|many|TRBJ2-2|TRBD2
CSAARLAGITGELFF
TGCAGTGCTGCTCGACTAGCGGGGATCACCGGGGAGCTGTTTTTT
>TRBV5-6|many|TRBJ2-3|-
CASSLRREFTDTQYF
TGTGCCAGCAGCTTGAGAAGGGAATTCACAGATACGCAGTATTTT
>TRBV7-9|many|TRBJ2-3|-
CASSRPSLSTDTQYF
TGTGCCAGCAGCCGTCCTTCACTAAGCACAGATACGCAGTATTTT
>TRBV11-2|many|TRBJ1-2|TRBD1
CATDGQGAWGNYGYTF
TGTGCCACCGACGGACAGGGGGCGTGGGGTAACTATGGCTACACCTTC
>TRBV2|many|TRBJ1-6|-
CAAQRDFSYNSPLHF
TGTGCCGCCCAAAGGGATTTCTCCTATAATTCACCCCTCCACTTT
>TRBV29-1|many|TRBJ1-1|-
CSAGTPNTEAFF
TGCAGCGCCGGGACACCGAACACTGAAGCTTTCTTT
>TRBV19|many|TRBJ1-2|-
CASSVRQTGYTF
TGTGCCAGTAGTGTGCGACAGACCGGCTACACCTTC
>TRBV18|many|TRBJ2-7|TRBD2
CASSPSSGASYEQYF
TGTGCCAGCTCACCCTCTAGCGGGGCTTCCTACGAGCAGTACTTC
>TRBV7-3|many|TRBJ2-7|-
CASSPYNSYEQYF
TGTGCCAGCAGCCCTTATAACTCCTACGAGCAGTACTTC
>TRBV3-1|few|TRBJ1-6|-
CACCQDREEISYNSPLHF
TGTGCCTGCTGCCAAGATCGAGAGGAGATCTCCTATAATTCACCCCTCCACTTT
>TRBV5-8|many|TRBJ1-5|TRBD1
CASSSTGAWQPQHF
TGTGCCAGCAGCTCGACAGGGGCGTGGCAGCCCCAGCATTTT
>TRBV12-3/TRBV12-4|many|TRBJ2-5|-
CASSNWGGWQETQYF
TGTGCCAGCAGCAACTGGGGTGGTTGGCAAGAGACCCAGTACTTC
>TRBV23-1|many|TRBJ2-7|TRBD1
CASSQSYLPQGGPEDRLEEQYF
TGCGCCAGCAGTCAATCTTATTTGCCCCAAGGGGGACCCGAGGACAGGTTGGAAGAGCAGTACTTC
>TRBV20-1|many|TRBJ2-7|-
CSARDGGAHYEQYF
TGCAGTGCTAGAGATGGGGGGGCCCACTACGAGCAGTACTTC
>TRBV18|many|TRBJ2-7|TRBD1
CASSLGTGAGEQYF
TGTGCCAGCTCACTGGGGACAGGGGCGGGCGAGCAGTACTTC
>TRBV28|few|TRBJ2-6|-
CASRAGGTGANVLTF
TGTGCCAGCAGGGCAGGCGGGACTGGGGCCAACGTCCTGACTTTC
>TRBV5-1|many|TRBJ2-1|TRBD2
CASSGTSGGAWNEQFF
TGCGCCAGCAGCGGCACTAGCGGGGGGGCGTGGAATGAGCAGTTCTTC
>TRBV20-1|many|TRBJ2-2|-
CSATSPPAGRYTGELFF
TGCAGTGCCACCTCTCCCCCAGCGGGTCGGTACACCGGGGAGCTGTTTTTT
>TRBV7-6|many|TRBJ2-1|-
CASSLFAGASYNEQFF
TGTGCCAGCAGCTTATTTGCAGGGGCCTCCTACAATGAGCAGTTCTTC
>TRBV10-3|many|TRBJ1-2|-
CAIAAVRARYGYTF
TGTGCCATCGCCGCAGTCCGAGCCCGATATGGCTACACCTTC
>TRBV6-5|many|TRBJ2-3|TRBD2
CACHGRADTQYF
TGTGCCTGTCACGGGAGGGCAGATACGCAGTATTTT
>TRBV6-5|many|TRBJ1-3|-
CASSYSTESSGNTIYF
TGTGCCAGCAGTTACTCGACCGAGAGCTCTGGAAACACCATATATTTT
>TRBV4-1|many|TRBJ2-3|TRBD2
CASSQGPLAGGTDTQYF
TGCGCCAGCAGCCAAGGACCCCTCGCGGGGGGCACAGATACGCAGTATTTT
>TRBV5-1|many|TRBJ2-7|-
CASSLGIQDQQYF
TGCGCCAGCAGCTTGGGTATCCAGGATCAGCAGTACTTC
>TRBV20-1|many|TRBJ1-4|-
CSANRGGGSTNEKLFF
TGCAGTGCTAATCGGGGGGGAGGGTCAACTAATGAAAAACTGTTTTTT
>TRBV5-1|large|TRBJ2-2|-
CASSSPTNTGELFF
TGCGCCAGCAGCTCCCCCACAAACACCGGGGAGCTGTTTTTT
>TRBV20-1|many|TRBJ2-2|TRBD1
CSARDPQGAGELFF
TGCAGTGCTAGAGATCCGCAGGGGGCCGGGGAGCTGTTTTTT
>TRBV7-2|many|TRBJ2-5|-
CASSLVLVETQYF
TGTGCCAGCAGCTTAGTGTTGGTAGAGACCCAGTACTTC
>TRBV11-2|many|TRBJ2-7|-
CASSLLGEQYF
TGTGCCAGCAGCTTGCTAGGCGAGCAGTACTTC
>TRBV5-1|many|TRBJ2-3|-
CASSLGIGTLSTDTQYF
TGCGCCAGCAGCTTGGGAATTGGGACACTTAGCACAGATACGCAGTATTTT
>TRBV5-4|-|TRBJ2-2|TRBD2
CAIGPGAGLANTGELFF
TGTGCCATCGGCCCGGGGGCGGGACTAGCCAACACCGGGGAGCTGTTTTTT
>TRBV7-6|many|TRBJ2-7|-
CASSLARGPYEQYF
TGTGCCAGCAGCTTAGCACGAGGACCCTACGAGCAGTACTTC
>TRBV7-2|once|TRBJ2-5|-
CASSLACLVKETQYF
TGTGCCAGCAGCTTAGCCTGCCTAGTCAAGGAGACCCAGTACTTC
>TRBV28|many|TRBJ2-2|-
CATNWAGYSTGELFF
TGTGCCACCAATTGGGCGGGATACTCAACCGGGGAGCTGTTTTTT
>TRBV9|-|TRBJ2-2|TRBD2
CASTRGVIAGGTNTGELFF
TGTGCCAGCACCCGGGGGGTTATAGCGGGGGGGACGAACACCGGGGAGCTGTTTTTT
>TRBV6-2/TRBV6-3|many|TRBJ2-3|TRBD1
CASGQGGPDTQYF
TGTGCCAGCGGACAGGGAGGCCCAGATACGCAGTATTTT
>TRBV20-1|many|TRBJ2-1|-
CSARSYNEQFF
TGCAGTGCTCGAAGCTACAATGAGCAGTTCTTC